These 21 T cell receptor beta chains share one sample of origin, sequenced in a study of response to subunit inactivated influenza vaccine. TCRdb recomputed calls from the RT-PCR reads with MiXCR, one row per CDR3 protein. The sample lists hundreds of thousands of distinct CDR3 sequences, approximately 24% occurring once. The sequenced sample was CD4+ T cells sorted from PBMCs, obtained about 5 days after vaccination. All receptors come from a man aged 45-65 years who received an inactivated influenza vaccine.

V usage is TRBV2 and J usage is TRBJ2-3; TRBD2 aligns across 7 bases. With 1 base clipped from V and 2 bases from J, the junction kept 9 bases outside the gene matches. Germline V gives CDR1 SNHLY, CDR2 FYNNEI. This CDR3 region has 17 residues. CDR3 protein: CASSEGASGGITDTQYF. CDR3 coding DNA: TGTGCCAGCAGTGAAGGGGCTAGCGGAGGGATCACAGATACGCAGTATTTT.

This chain links TRBV5-1 with TRBJ1-2; D is unclear. The CDR3 covers 13 residues. The V and J ends lost 4 bases and 4 bases respectively, with 11 bases between them. Germline assignment: CDR1 SGHRS and CDR2 YFSETQ. CDR3 region: CASSPEVSYGYTF. CDR3 DNA: TGCGCCAGCAGCCCCGAAGTATCCTATGGCTACACCTTC.

This clonotype occurred a few times. The V and J genes are TRBV3-1 and TRBJ2-5, with TRBD1 as a possible D gene (6 bases). This CDR3 is built from 14 residues. Germline assignment: CDR1 LGHDT and CDR2 YNNKEL (reference sequence). V shed 2 bases and J shed 5 bases, with 12 bases lying between them. The DNA for the CDR3 is TGTGCCAGCAGCCAACCCGGACAGCAGGAGACCCAGTACTTC. It yields the protein CASSQPGQQETQYF.

The rearrangement joins TRBV4-3 to TRBJ2-2; 7 nucleotides line up with TRBD1. The J segment lost 1 base and the V segment lost 1 base, leaving 0 bases of the junction unmatched. This CDR3 spans 15 amino acids. Per germline, CDR1 LGHNA and CDR2 YSLEER. The chain's CDR3 is CASSQGTGNTGELFF. The DNA for the CDR3 is TGCGCCAGCAGCCAAGGGACAGGGAACACCGGGGAGCTGTTTTTT.

The V call is TRBV5-1, the J call TRBJ2-1; 9 bases line up with TRBD1. The CDR3 consists of 14 residues. CDR1 is SGHRS and CDR2 is YFSETQ in the germline V gene. J lost 12 bases, V lost 4 bases, and 11 bases had no gene match. CDR3 bases: TGCGCCAGCAGCACAGCAGGGACAGGGTTTAGGCAGTTCTTC. The encoded protein is CASSTAGTGFRQFF.

Here the CDR3 DNA reads TGTGCCAGCAGCCGAGGCACACTAGCCTCCGTAGAGACCCAGTACTTC. The encoded protein is CASSRGTLASVETQYF. The chain combines TRBV3-1 with TRBJ2-5; perhaps TRBD2 as D (6 bases). Looked up from germline, CDR1 is LGHDT and CDR2 is YNNKEL (reference sequence). This CDR3 contains 16 residues. Trimming removed 4 bases at V and 4 bases at J, with 19 bases between.

The CDR3 loop is CASSYRDTTLYEQYF. The CDR3 region has the DNA TGTGCCAGCAGCTACCGGGACACCACCCTCTACGAGCAGTACTTC. The chain combines TRBV11-2 with TRBJ2-7; TRBD1 is a possible D gene (6 bases). In germline, CDR1 is SGHAT, CDR2 FQNNGV. With 4 bases removed from V and 3 bases from J, the gap between germline ends came to 16 bases. This CDR3 spans 15 amino acids.

This clonotype was recorded a few times. The rearrangement uses TRBV7-2 and TRBJ2-3; D gene uncertain. From germline, CDR1 is SGHTA and CDR2 FQGNSA. The CDR3 sequence is 12 residues long. The V end was cut by 5 bases, the J end by 7 bases, with 10 bases between. The CDR3: CASSIVTYTQYF. The CDR3, as DNA: TGTGCCAGCAGCATTGTCACTTATACGCAGTATTTT.

This clonotype was observed a handful of times. The chain couples TRBV9 to TRBJ2-3; D is tentatively TRBD1 or TRBD2 (6 bases each). Germline lookup yields CDR1 SGDLS and CDR2 YYNGEE. The CDR3 has 16 residues. Trimming pared 0 bases from V and 4 bases from J, leaving 15 bases between. CDR3 nucleotide sequence: TGTGCCAGCAGCGTAGAGGGGGGAAATCTCGCAGATACGCAGTATTTT. As protein: CASSVEGGNLADTQYF.

For this clonotype: Germline is not matched at one junction end, which may reflect a read error. The chain is built from TRBV7-7 and TRBJ2-3; 7 nucleotides line up with TRBD1. Germline V gene data show CDR1 as SSHAT and CDR2 as FNYEAQ (reference sequence). This CDR3 is built from 16 residues. The CDR3 bases are TGTGCTAGCAGCCCTGGGGGACAGCCCTACACAGATACGCAGTATTTT. It encodes CASSPGGQPYTDTQYF.

This clonotype showed up just a few times. The chain is built from TRBV2 and TRBJ2-1, with 10 bases fitting TRBD2. V shed 2 bases, J shed 8 bases, and the junction held 3 bases outside the gene matches. The CDR3 has 14 amino acids. CDR1 is SNHLY and CDR2 is FYNNEI in the germline V gene. The CDR3 reads CASSELAGADEQFF. CDR3 bases: TGTGCCAGCAGTGAACTAGCGGGAGCGGATGAGCAGTTCTTC. The full variable domain, with the rest looked up from reference TRBV2 and TRBJ2-1, is EPEVTQTPSHQVTQMGQEVILRCVPISNHLYFYWYRQILGQKVEFLVSFYNNEISEKSEIFDDQFSVERPDGSNFTLKIRSTKLEDSAMYFCASSELAGADEQFFGPGTRLTVL.

V gene TRBV28 combines with J gene TRBJ2-3; TRBD2 matches at 13 bases. CDR1 and CDR2 (germline): MDHEN, SYDVKM. With 4 bases clipped from V and 14 bases from J, the junction kept 12 bases outside the gene matches. The CDR3 is made up of 15 amino acids. The CDR3 region has the DNA TGTGCCAGCAGTTCGACGCCCGGGACTAGCGGGAATGGGTATTTT. It yields the protein CASSSTPGTSGNGYF.

This clonotype has more than one count but fewer than ten. The chain recombines TRBV7-9 with TRBJ2-5; 7 nucleotides line up with TRBD1. The CDR3 is made up of 14 amino acids. CDR1 is SEHNR and CDR2 is FQNEAQ in the germline V gene (reference sequence). The junction had 4 bases not matched to a gene; V was cut back by 1 base and J by 5 bases. This CDR3 is CASSLGGGVETQYF. The CDR3 DNA is TGTGCCAGCAGCTTAGGAGGGGGCGTGGAGACCCAGTACTTC.

V and J are TRBV29-1 and TRBJ2-5; 7 bases align to TRBD1. The germline gives CDR1 SQVTM, CDR2 ANQGSEA. The CDR3 runs to 16 residues. Unmatched junction bases numbered 9, after V lost 1 base and J lost 1 base. The CDR3 loop is CSVEGGQQKIQETQYF. The CDR3 DNA reads as TGCAGCGTTGAAGGGGGACAGCAAAAAATCCAAGAGACCCAGTACTTC.

This chain joins TRBV30 and TRBJ2-3; unclear D gene. Deletions cut 5 bases from V and 1 base from J, with 7 bases between. There are 12 residues in the CDR3. Germline CDR1 GTSNPN, CDR2 SVGIG (reference sequence). The CDR3, as DNA: TGTGCCTGGGGTGGGGGCACAGATACGCAGTATTTT. It encodes CAWGGGTDTQYF. Based on the CDR3 plus reference TRBV30 and TRBJ2-3, the full variable domain is SQTIHQWPATLVQPVGSPLSLECTVEGTSNPNLYWYRQAAGRGLQLLFYSVGIGQISSEVPQNLSASRPQDRQFILSSKKLLLSDSGFYLCAWGGGTDTQYFGPGTRLTVL.

This chain joins TRBV4-3 and TRBJ2-5, with no clear D. The CDR3 is 16 amino acids. Trimming pared 0 bases from V and 0 bases from J, leaving 11 bases between. The germline V gene has CDR1 LGHNA and CDR2 YSLEER. The CDR3 here is CASSQDRALYQETQYF. The CDR3 DNA follows: TGCGCCAGCAGCCAAGATCGGGCACTGTACCAAGAGACCCAGTACTTC.

This clonotype was counted a few times. V and J are TRBV6-2 or TRBV6-3 and TRBJ2-7; D unresolved. CDR1 MNHEY and CDR2 SVGEGT come from the germline V gene. The CDR3 length is 13 residues. V was pared by 6 bases and J by 6 bases, with 15 bases between. The CDR3 DNA sequence: TGTGCCAGCAGCTATTATCGGTCCGGCGAGCAGTACTTC. Translating gives CASSYYRSGEQYF.

This clonotype showed up just a few times. The V call is TRBV5-1, the J call TRBJ2-2, with D perhaps matching TRBD2 (5 bases). CDR1 is SGHRS, CDR2 YFSETQ, per germline. The ends were cut back, 1 base at V and 6 bases at J, with 16 bases in the middle. The CDR3 is made up of 16 amino acids. CDR3 DNA sequence: TGCGCCAGCAGCTTGTTTGGGCGAGGGATCTCCGGGGAGCTGTTTTTT. Translating gives CASSLFGRGISGELFF.

The genes are TRBV28 and TRBJ1-6; the D is unclear. Germline V lookup: CDR1 MDHEN, CDR2 SYDVKM. Deletions cut 6 bases from V and 0 bases from J, with 12 bases between. This CDR3 has 16 amino acids. The DNA for the CDR3 is TGTGCCAGCAGCGCATCCTCGAGCTCCTATAATTCACCCCTCCACTTT. It is translated as CASSASSSSYNSPLHF. Full variable domain (remainder filled in from reference TRBV28 and TRBJ1-6): DVKVTQSSRYLVKRTGEKVFLECVQDMDHENMFWYRQDPGLGLRLIYFSYDVKMKEKGDIPEGYSVSREKKERFSLILESASTNQTSMYLCASSASSSSYNSPLHFGNGTRLTVT.

The chain links TRBV20-1 to TRBJ2-3, with 7 bases lining up with TRBD2. The CDR3 has 16 residues. Germline loops: CDR1 DFQATT, CDR2 SNEGSKA (reference sequence). The trim removed 4 bases at V and 2 bases at J, leaving 12 bases unmatched. The CDR3 region is CSAKVLVGGFTDTQYF. CDR3 nucleotide sequence: TGCAGTGCTAAGGTTTTAGTCGGGGGGTTCACAGATACGCAGTATTTT.

The chain uses TRBV5-1 and TRBJ2-7, with 9 bases fitting TRBD1. Trimming cost V 4 bases and J 6 bases; bases outside gene matches: 11. The CDR3 loop spans 15 amino acids. CDR1 is SGHRS, CDR2 YFSETQ, per germline. In nucleotides, the CDR3 is TGCGCCAGCAGCGGGGGAATGACAGGGGGGAGCGAGCAGTACTTC. It specifies CASSGGMTGGSEQYF.